The sequence of this T cell receptor beta chain was determined in a study of shared clonotypes between healthy human individuals. In the study's own analysis: Filtering of immunoSEQ junctional sequences could not match full-length read filtering. TCRdb's table, derived via immunoSEQ multiplex PCR, lists solely in-frame clones and lacks some. V and J calls plus clone size are reproduced from that table; the DNA served to infer D and trimming. Of 2 million or so clones in the sample, 90% to 95% were seen once. The V gene lost 7 bases and the J gene lost 3 bases, with 12 bases spanning the gap. The germline V gene encodes CDR1 SQVTM and CDR2 ANQGSEA. The CDR3 is made up of 12 amino acids. Splitting of CD4+ cells produced CD45RA+ naive and CD45RA-negative memory subsets.

The sample comprised naive CD4+ T cells sorted from blood. The subset is: CD45RA+ positively selected. This clonotype was sampled from a man between 18 and 35 years old in good health. The chain couples TRBV29-1 to TRBJ1-2; D gene ambiguous. The CDR3 DNA reads as TGCAGCGCCGAAAGGGAGGACTATGGCTACACCTTC. Protein: CSAEREDYGYTF. The full variable domain, with the rest looked up from reference TRBV29-1 and TRBJ1-2, is SAVISQKPSRDICQRGTSLTIQCQVDSQVTMMFWYRQQPGQSLTLIATANQGSEATYESGFVIDKFPISRPNLTFSTLTVSNMSPEDSSIYLCSAEREDYGYTFGSGTRLTVV.